This T cell receptor (beta chain) was identified during a study of response to subunit inactivated influenza vaccine. Via MiXCR, TCRdb re-called the RT-PCR reads, giving one row per CDR3 protein. Of 530,000 or so distinct CDR3 sequences in the sample, around 15% were seen once. The CDR3 totals 16 residues. CDR1 is SGHRS and CDR2 is YFSETQ in the germline V gene. Deletions cut 3 bases from V and 7 bases from J, with 22 bases between. This material consisted of PBMCs from blood, taken 12 days after vaccination. This receptor was obtained from a man aged 50 or older who received an inactivated influenza vaccine. This chain joins TRBV5-1 and TRBJ1-2, with a possible D match to TRBD1 (5 bases). The CDR3 reads CASSSSIGARRGGYTF. In nucleotides, the CDR3 is TGCGCCAGCAGCTCAAGTATTGGGGCCCGGAGAGGTGGCTACACCTTC. Full variable domain (remainder filled in from reference TRBV5-1 and TRBJ1-2): KAGVTQTPRYLIKTRGQQVTLSCSPISGHRSVSWYQQTPGQGLQFLFEYFSETQRNKGNFPGRFSGRQFSNSRSEMNVSTLELGDSALYLCASSSSIGARRGGYTFGSGTRLTVV.